Following are 20 T cell receptor beta chains from one sample sequenced in a study of cytomegalovirus exposure and HLA in healthy donors. Amplification used 60 Vbeta primers and 13 Jbeta primers. Repertoires were generated with immunoSEQ multiplex PCR, while TCRdb's copy carries only in-frame clones and drops some. The data show around 150,000 clones, roughly 80% seen once. Sequencing used PBMCs. The receptors come from a male donor in good health and CMV-seropositive.

CDR3: CASSPPTGGAWEQYF. For the CDR3, the DNA is TGTGCCAGCTCACCACCGACAGGGGGCGCTTGGGAGCAGTACTTC. V gene TRBV18 combines with J gene TRBJ2-7, with TRBD1 matching over 10 bases. Germline V lookup: CDR1 KGHSH, CDR2 LQKENI. The ends lost 0 bases at V and 7 bases at J; junction bases unmatched: 6. CDR3 length: 15 residues.

The chain links TRBV7-2 to TRBJ1-5; D is ambiguous. Trimming shortened V by 5 bases and J by 8 bases, and 16 bases separated the two germline ends. Germline loops: CDR1 SGHTA, CDR2 FQGNSA. The CDR3 spans 14 residues. CDR3 nucleotide sequence: TGTGCCAGCAGCCTTAACGGTGTGTTAGAGCCCCAGCATTTT. It translates to CASSLNGVLEPQHF.

CDR3 DNA sequence: TGTGCCAGCAGTGAACTGGTTAACTATGGCTACACCTTC. As protein: CASSELVNYGYTF. The J gene is TRBJ1-2, the V gene TRBV6-5; D is uncertain. The CDR3 has 13 residues. CDR1 and CDR2 from the germline V gene are MNHEY and SVGAGI. V was cut by 5 bases and J by 1 base, with 8 bases left in between.

This chain links TRBV6-1 with TRBJ1-2, with TRBD1 as a possible D gene (5 bases). Trimming removed 4 bases at V and 6 bases at J, with 15 bases between. CDR1 and CDR2 (germline): MNHNS, SASEGT. The CDR3 contains 14 residues. CDR3 DNA: TGTGCCAGCAGTGGGCTCGGGGCGGGGGATGGCTACACCTTC. This gives the protein CASSGLGAGDGYTF.

The chain carries TRBV4-3 and TRBJ2-2; 13 bases match TRBD2. CDR1 is LGHNA, CDR2 YSLEER, per germline. This CDR3 region has 17 residues. Trimming at V came to 3 bases and at J to 4 bases, leaving 5 bases not matched to a gene. The CDR3 sequence: CASSQGGLAGFTGELFF. The CDR3 region has the DNA TGCGCCAGCAGCCAGGGGGGACTAGCGGGGTTCACCGGGGAGCTGTTTTTT.

This chain links TRBV4-1 with TRBJ2-7; D unresolved. Trimming took off 4 bases at V and 3 bases at J, with 13 bases between the two ends. CDR3 length equals 14 residues. Germline V gene data show CDR1 as MGHRA and CDR2 as YSYEKL. CDR3 sequence (DNA): TGCGCCAGCAGCCCCAGACACGGAAGCTACGAGCAGTACTTC. The encoded protein is CASSPRHGSYEQYF.

This clone was detected only once. The chain recombines TRBV5-4 with TRBJ2-7, with 9 bases lining up with TRBD1. With 2 bases clipped from V and 4 bases from J, the junction kept 7 bases outside the gene matches. Germline V gene lookup returns CDR1 SGHNT and CDR2 YYREEE (reference sequence). CDR3 size: 15 residues. CDR3 residues: CASSLAGQGSYEQYF. Here the CDR3 DNA reads TGTGCCAGCAGCTTAGCGGGACAGGGTTCATACGAGCAGTACTTC.

This chain uses TRBV7-9 with TRBJ2-1; the D gene is possibly TRBD2 (6 bases). The germline V gene encodes CDR1 SEHNR and CDR2 FQNEAQ (reference sequence). Trimming pared 5 bases from V and 0 bases from J, leaving 17 bases between. CDR3 length: 17 amino acids. The CDR3 loop is CASSLLAERSSYNEQFF. Written as DNA, the CDR3 is TGTGCCAGCAGCCTTTTAGCGGAAAGAAGCTCCTACAATGAGCAGTTCTTC.

A single count supports this clone. This chain joins TRBV4-1 and TRBJ2-7; TRBD1 might be the D (6 bases). The CDR3 length is 12 residues. V shed 3 bases and J shed 9 bases, with 12 bases lying between them. The germline V gene encodes CDR1 MGHRA and CDR2 YSYEKL. The CDR3 bases are TGCGCCAGCAGCCATCTCACAGGGTGGCAGTACTTC. The encoded protein is CASSHLTGWQYF.

The V and J genes are TRBV27 and TRBJ2-7, with 7 bases fitting TRBD2. The germline gives CDR1 MNHEY, CDR2 SMNVEV (reference sequence). This CDR3 spans 16 amino acids. J was trimmed by 2 bases and V by 4 bases; bases with no gene match: 11. DNA of the CDR3: TGTGCCAGCAGTTCGCTGCGTGGCGGGGGAACCTACGAGCAGTACTTC. It specifies CASSSLRGGGTYEQYF.

The table lists this clone with a few counts. The rearrangement joins TRBV5-1 to TRBJ1-1, with D hard to call. Germline V gene data show CDR1 as SGHRS and CDR2 as YFSETQ. There are 13 residues in the CDR3. Trimming took 2 bases from V and 3 from J, leaving 8 bases between them. CDR3 nucleotides: TGCGCCAGCAGCTTCCGGGGTTACACTGAAGCTTTCTTT. As protein: CASSFRGYTEAFF. The full variable domain, completed using reference TRBV5-1 and TRBJ1-1, is KAGVTQTPRYLIKTRGQQVTLSCSPISGHRSVSWYQQTPGQGLQFLFEYFSETQRNKGNFPGRFSGRQFSNSRSEMNVSTLELGDSALYLCASSFRGYTEAFFGQGTRLTVV.

The chain employs TRBV5-4 and TRBJ2-3, with D maybe TRBD2 (5 bases). The germline CDR1 and CDR2 sequences are SGHNT and YYREEE (reference sequence). V was shortened by 4 bases and J by 3 bases, with 12 bases between the two germline ends. The CDR3 contains 14 residues. CDR3 nucleotide sequence: TGTGCCAGCAGCGCCGGACTTAATACAGATACGCAGTATTTT. Its protein product is CASSAGLNTDTQYF.

The chain recombines TRBV7-2 with TRBJ2-5, with D perhaps TRBD2 (5 bases). Trimming stripped 2 bases from V and 1 base from J, with 8 bases between. Germline V lookup: CDR1 SGHTA, CDR2 FQGNSA. The length of the CDR3 is 14 residues. For the CDR3, the DNA is TGTGCCAGCAGCTTAAGGCGGGCCCAAGAGACCCAGTACTTC. This encodes CASSLRRAQETQYF.

The chain recombines TRBV9 with TRBJ1-6; possibly TRBD1 for D (5 bases). Germline V lookup: CDR1 SGDLS, CDR2 YYNGEE. This CDR3 contains 14 residues. The V gene lost 3 bases and the J gene lost 9 bases, with 13 bases spanning the gap. The CDR3 DNA reads as TGTGCCAGCAGCGCGGAGCAGGGAGGTTCACCCCTCCACTTT. Its translation is CASSAEQGGSPLHF.

The rearrangement joins TRBV5-5 to TRBJ2-1; unclear D gene. Germline V gene sequence: CDR1 SGHKS, CDR2 YYEKEE (reference sequence). The length of the CDR3 is 16 residues. Trimming cost V 0 bases and J 0 bases, with 10 bases left between them. Here the CDR3 reads CASSLGAMNSYNEQFF. In nucleotides, the CDR3 is TGTGCCAGCAGCTTGGGGGCTATGAACTCCTACAATGAGCAGTTCTTC.

In DNA form, the CDR3 reads TGTGCCAGCAGTTCCATCGGGTCTGAAGCTAACTATGGCTACACCTTC. The encoded protein is CASSSIGSEANYGYTF. The V call is TRBV28, the J call TRBJ1-2, with D unclear. V lost 4 bases and J lost 0, with 15 bases in between. CDR3 length: 16 amino acids. CDR1 is MDHEN, CDR2 SYDVKM, per germline.

The chain carries TRBV19 and TRBJ2-7; 7 bases line up with TRBD1. Germline V gene lookup returns CDR1 LNHDA and CDR2 SQIVND (reference sequence). J lost 1 base, V lost 4 bases, and 4 bases had no gene match. This CDR3 contains 14 residues. The CDR3 DNA sequence: TGTGCCAGTAGTAGACCGGGACAGTCCTACGAGCAGTACTTC. Its protein is CASSRPGQSYEQYF.

This sequence joins TRBV7-9 and TRBJ1-1; D may be TRBD1 (6 bases). Looked up from germline, CDR1 is SEHNR and CDR2 is FQNEAQ (reference sequence). This CDR3 has 14 residues. V was clipped by 2 bases and J by 1 base, with 8 bases between them. The CDR3 sequence is CASSLKQGNTEAFF. The CDR3 DNA reads TGTGCCAGCAGCTTAAAACAGGGGAACACTGAAGCTTTCTTT. Full variable domain (outside the CDR3, taken from reference TRBV7-9 and TRBJ1-1): DTGVSQNPRHKITKRGQNVTFRCDPISEHNRLYWYRQTLGQGPEFLTYFQNEAQLEKSRLLSDRFSAERPKGSFSTLEIQRTEQGDSAMYLCASSLKQGNTEAFFGQGTRLTVV.

As DNA, the CDR3 is TGTGCCAGCAGCCGACAACTAGCGGGGCTCTACAATGAGCAGTTCTTC. It codes for CASSRQLAGLYNEQFF. The V gene is TRBV7-9, the J gene TRBJ2-1; 10 bases fit TRBD2. The CDR3 loop spans 16 amino acids. J lost 3 bases, V lost 5 bases, and 7 bases had no gene match. Germline V gene lookup returns CDR1 SEHNR and CDR2 FQNEAQ (reference sequence). The full variable domain, with the rest looked up from reference TRBV7-9 and TRBJ2-1, is DTGVSQNPRHKITKRGQNVTFRCDPISEHNRLYWYRQTLGQGPEFLTYFQNEAQLEKSRLLSDRFSAERPKGSFSTLEIQRTEQGDSAMYLCASSRQLAGLYNEQFFGPGTRLTVL.

The J gene is TRBJ2-7, the V gene TRBV7-9, with D maybe TRBD1 (5 bases). The CDR3 is 14 residues long. Trimming took 4 bases from V and 4 from J, leaving 14 bases between them. The V gene's germline CDR1 is SEHNR and CDR2 FQNEAQ (reference sequence). The DNA of the CDR3 is TGTGCCAGCAGCTCGACCCATACAGGTTACGAGCAGTACTTC. It is translated as CASSSTHTGYEQYF.